A single T cell receptor (beta chain) is shown here with its context. Its antigen specificity is not known. No base qualities exist here, and no much larger clone lies one base off it. Sorted unstimulated T cells and proliferating T cells recovered from mixed lymphocyte reactions were subjected to TCRbeta CDR3 sequencing. Fresh whole blood from roughly ten HLA-typed healthy donors was used to isolate PBMCs. To map where alloreactive clones came from, unstimulated CD4+ regulatory T cells were FACS-sorted. The sample belongs to a study of siplizumab effects on memory and regulatory T cells (dated by TCRdb to the late 2010s). Regarding the research as a whole: The study examined how the anti-CD2 antibody siplizumab affects alloreactive T-cell subsets in allogeneic mixed lymphocyte reactions built from human PBMCs.

To prepare the library, the immunoSEQ multiplex PCR assay was applied. About 10^5 TCR templates per sample were assayed by the deep sequencing platform. Genomic DNA extracted from sorted T cells was the material used for TCRbeta CDR3 sequencing. Under the source paper's analysis protocol: Clonal analysis of TCRbeta CDR3 data was done in the R programming language. Alloreactive CD4+ and CD8+ clones were identified by comparing unstimulated samples to CFSE-low samples taken after the reaction. Regulatory or non-regulatory origin of alloreactive CD4+ clones was assigned by matching sequences to the sorted unstimulated Treg and non-Treg repertoires. TCRdb carries this immuneACCESS record with in-frame sequences only. Its versions omit some clonotypes, under half of them owing to an unresolved V gene in the studies checked, with the rest unexplained. The V and J calls and clone size are taken from that table; D and trimming were inferred from the DNA. The sample table shows tens of thousands of clones, and around 90% are seen once. In total, the top ten clones hold about 1.5% of the sample.

Broad study findings and their caveats: The cumulative frequency of alloreactive sequences traceable to unstimulated CD4+ memory T cells was significantly reduced by siplizumab. Greater diversity appeared to be present in unstimulated naive T cells than in memory T cells, and a substantial contribution to the alloresponse seemed to be made by naive cells. No functional confirmation was obtained for the suppressive function of proliferating Tregs from siplizumab cultures. Roughly 75-95% of proliferating CD4+ or CD8+ clones could not be assigned a naive or memory phenotype. Sequences below about 10^-5 frequency were poorly captured, so only a minor fraction of alloreactive clones could be mapped to unstimulated subsets. Of the alloreactive CD4+ clones that could be mapped, the Treg-derived share averaged 68.8% with siplizumab compared with approximately 25% in control reactions.

V sheds 3 bases and J sheds 1 base, leaving 9 bases between their ends. Reading the germline V gene gives CDR1 SGHDN and CDR2 FVKESK. Counted from cysteine to phenylalanine, this CDR3 has 14 amino acids. The sequence is cut down to CDR3 DNA, 42 bases in frame from base 1. The V and J segments used are TRBV14 and TRBJ2-5, with the identity of the D gene unclear. The specimen was Tregs sorted from blood. This TCR was sampled from a human donor in good health. In nucleotides, the sequence is TGTGCCAGCAGCCATAGAGCGATCCAAGAGACCCAGTACTTC. Protein translation: CASSHRAIQETQYF.